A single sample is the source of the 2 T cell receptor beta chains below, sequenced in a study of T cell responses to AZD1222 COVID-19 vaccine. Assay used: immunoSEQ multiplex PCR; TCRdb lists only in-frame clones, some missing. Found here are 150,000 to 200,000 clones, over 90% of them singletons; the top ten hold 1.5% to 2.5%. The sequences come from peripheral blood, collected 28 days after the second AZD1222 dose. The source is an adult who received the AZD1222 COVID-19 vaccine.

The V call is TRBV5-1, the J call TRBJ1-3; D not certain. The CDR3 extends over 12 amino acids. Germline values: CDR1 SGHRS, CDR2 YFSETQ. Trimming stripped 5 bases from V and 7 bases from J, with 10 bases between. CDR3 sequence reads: CASRRDPNTIYF. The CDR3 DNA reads TGCGCCAGCAGGAGGGATCCGAACACCATATATTTT.

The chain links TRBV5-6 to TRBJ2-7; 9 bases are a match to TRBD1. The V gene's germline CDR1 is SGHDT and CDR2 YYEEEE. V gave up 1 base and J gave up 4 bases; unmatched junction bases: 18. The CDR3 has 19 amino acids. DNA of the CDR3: TGTGCCAGCAGCTTGCGACAGGGGGGGATATTACTACCTACTTACGAGCAGTACTTC. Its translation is CASSLRQGGILLPTYEQYF.